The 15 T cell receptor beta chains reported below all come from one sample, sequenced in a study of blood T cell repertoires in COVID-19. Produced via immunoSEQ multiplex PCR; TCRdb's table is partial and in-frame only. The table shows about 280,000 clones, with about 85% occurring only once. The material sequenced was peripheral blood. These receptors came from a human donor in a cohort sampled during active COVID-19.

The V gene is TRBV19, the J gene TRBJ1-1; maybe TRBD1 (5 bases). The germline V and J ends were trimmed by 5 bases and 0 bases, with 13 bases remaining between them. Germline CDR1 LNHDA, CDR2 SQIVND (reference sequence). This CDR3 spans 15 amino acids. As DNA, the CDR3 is TGTGCCAGTAGTTTCTCAGGGTCTATGAACACTGAAGCTTTCTTT. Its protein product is CASSFSGSMNTEAFF.

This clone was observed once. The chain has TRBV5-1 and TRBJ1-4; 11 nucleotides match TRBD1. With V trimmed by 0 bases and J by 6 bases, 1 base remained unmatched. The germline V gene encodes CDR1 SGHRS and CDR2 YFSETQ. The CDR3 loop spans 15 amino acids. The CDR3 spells CASSLGTGGDEKLFF. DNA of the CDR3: TGCGCCAGCAGCTTGGGGACAGGGGGCGATGAAAAACTGTTTTTT.

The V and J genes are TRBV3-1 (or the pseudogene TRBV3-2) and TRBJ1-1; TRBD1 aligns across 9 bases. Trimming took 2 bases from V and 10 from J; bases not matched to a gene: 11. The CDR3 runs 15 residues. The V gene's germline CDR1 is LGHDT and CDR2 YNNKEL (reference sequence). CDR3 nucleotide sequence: TGTGCCAGCAGCCAAATGGGACAGGGAGTACGGAGAGCTTTCTTT. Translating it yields CASSQMGQGVRRAFF.

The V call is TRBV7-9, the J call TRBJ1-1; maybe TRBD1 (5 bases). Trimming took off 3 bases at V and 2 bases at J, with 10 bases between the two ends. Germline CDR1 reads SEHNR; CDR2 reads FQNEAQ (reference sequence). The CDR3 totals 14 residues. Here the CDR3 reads CASSFDQGNTEAFF. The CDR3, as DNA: TGTGCCAGCAGCTTCGACCAGGGAAACACTGAAGCTTTCTTT.

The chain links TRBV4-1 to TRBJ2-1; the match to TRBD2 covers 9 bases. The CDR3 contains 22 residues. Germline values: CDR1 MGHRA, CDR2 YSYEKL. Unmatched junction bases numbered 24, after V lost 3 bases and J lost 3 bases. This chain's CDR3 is CASSQPGTAVRLAGSYYNEQFF. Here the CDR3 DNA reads TGCGCCAGCAGCCAGCCAGGGACAGCAGTTAGGCTAGCGGGATCTTACTACAATGAGCAGTTCTTC.

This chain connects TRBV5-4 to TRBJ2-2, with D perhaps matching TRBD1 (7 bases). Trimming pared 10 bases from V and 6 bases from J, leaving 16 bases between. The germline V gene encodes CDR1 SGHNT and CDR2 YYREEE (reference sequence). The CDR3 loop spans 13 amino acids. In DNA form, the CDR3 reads TGTGCCTGGGGCAGGGGGGACCCCGGGGAGCTGTTTTTT. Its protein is CAWGRGDPGELFF.

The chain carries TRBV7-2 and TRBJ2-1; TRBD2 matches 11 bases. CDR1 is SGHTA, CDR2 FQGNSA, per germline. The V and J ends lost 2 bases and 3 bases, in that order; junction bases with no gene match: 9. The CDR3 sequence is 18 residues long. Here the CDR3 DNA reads TGTGCCAGCAGCTTATCAGGACGACTAGCGGGGCGCTACAATGAGCAGTTCTTC. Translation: CASSLSGRLAGRYNEQFF.

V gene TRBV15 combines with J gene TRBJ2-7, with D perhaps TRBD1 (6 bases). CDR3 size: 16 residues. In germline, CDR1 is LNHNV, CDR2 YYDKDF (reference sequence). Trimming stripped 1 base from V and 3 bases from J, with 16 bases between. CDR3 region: CATSRGGHLMGYEQYF. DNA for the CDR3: TGTGCCACCAGCAGAGGGGGACACCTTATGGGCTACGAGCAGTACTTC.

This CDR3 is CASRISGTYNEQFF. DNA for the CDR3: TGTGCCAGCAGAATTAGCGGGACCTACAATGAGCAGTTCTTC. This rearrangement joins TRBV5-4 to TRBJ2-1, with 8 bases lining up with TRBD2. The CDR3 runs to 14 residues. Germline CDR1 is SGHNT and CDR2 is YYREEE (reference sequence). V trimming: 5 bases; J trimming: 2 bases; junction bases outside the gene matches: 3.

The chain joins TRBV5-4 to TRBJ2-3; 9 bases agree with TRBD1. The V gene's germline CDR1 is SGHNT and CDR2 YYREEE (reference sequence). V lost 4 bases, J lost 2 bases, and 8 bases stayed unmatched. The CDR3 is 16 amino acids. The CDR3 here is CASSPGQGIFTDTQYF. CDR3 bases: TGTGCCAGCAGCCCCGGACAGGGGATTTTCACAGATACGCAGTATTTT.

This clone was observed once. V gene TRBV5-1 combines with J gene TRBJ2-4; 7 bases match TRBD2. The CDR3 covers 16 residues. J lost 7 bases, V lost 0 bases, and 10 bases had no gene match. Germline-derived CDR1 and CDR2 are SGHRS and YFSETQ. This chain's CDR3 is CASSLAPGGSGNIQYF. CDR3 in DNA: TGCGCCAGCAGCTTGGCCCCTGGCGGGAGCGGTAACATTCAGTACTTC.

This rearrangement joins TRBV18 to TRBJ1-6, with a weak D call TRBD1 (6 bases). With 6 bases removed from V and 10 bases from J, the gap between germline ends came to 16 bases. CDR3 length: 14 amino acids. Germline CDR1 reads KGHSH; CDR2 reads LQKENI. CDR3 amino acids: CASSNRDIRSPLHF. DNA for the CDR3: TGTGCCAGCTCGAATCGGGACATCCGCTCACCCCTCCACTTT.

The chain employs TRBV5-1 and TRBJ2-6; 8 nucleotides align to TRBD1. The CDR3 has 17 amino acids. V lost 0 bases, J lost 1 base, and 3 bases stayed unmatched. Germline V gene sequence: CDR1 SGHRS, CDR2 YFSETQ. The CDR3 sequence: CASSLGQGASGANVLTF. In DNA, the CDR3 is TGCGCCAGCAGCTTGGGGCAGGGGGCGTCTGGGGCCAACGTCCTGACTTTC. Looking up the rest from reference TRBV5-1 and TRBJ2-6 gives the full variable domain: KAGVTQTPRYLIKTRGQQVTLSCSPISGHRSVSWYQQTPGQGLQFLFEYFSETQRNKGNFPGRFSGRQFSNSRSEMNVSTLELGDSALYLCASSLGQGASGANVLTFGAGSRLTVL.

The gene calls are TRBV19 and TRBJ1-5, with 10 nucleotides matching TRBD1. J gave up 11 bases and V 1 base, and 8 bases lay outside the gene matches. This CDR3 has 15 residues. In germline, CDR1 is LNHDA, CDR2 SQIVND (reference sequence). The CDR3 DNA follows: TGTGCCAGTAGTATAGGGGGACAGGGGACGCGGGCCCAGCATTTT. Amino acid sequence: CASSIGGQGTRAQHF. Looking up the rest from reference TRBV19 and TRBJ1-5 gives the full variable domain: DGGITQSPKYLFRKEGQNVTLSCEQNLNHDAMYWYRQDPGQGLRLIYYSQIVNDFQKGDIAEGYSVSREKKESFPLTVTSAQKNPTAFYLCASSIGGQGTRAQHFGDGTRLSIL.

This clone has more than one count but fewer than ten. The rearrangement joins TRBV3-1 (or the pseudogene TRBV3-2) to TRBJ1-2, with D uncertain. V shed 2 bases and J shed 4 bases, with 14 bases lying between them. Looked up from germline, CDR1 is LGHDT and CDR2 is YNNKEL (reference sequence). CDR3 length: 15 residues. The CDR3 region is CASSQRAGSFYGYTF. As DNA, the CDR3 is TGTGCCAGCAGCCAAAGGGCGGGATCTTTCTATGGCTACACCTTC.